The sequence of this T cell receptor delta chain was determined in a study of human gamma delta and Vdelta1 T cells. TCRdb processed the PCR reads again with the CATT caller. The sample has approximately 7,000 delta-chain clones, almost 40% seen once. This clone was observed a few times. Antigen: not known. Trimming took 0 bases from V and 8 from J, leaving 13 bases between them. Per the germline V gene, CDR1 is TSWWSYY and CDR2 is QGS. The CDR3 sequence is 14 residues long. The sequence was obtained from a human donor in good health. The chain is built from TRDV1 and TRDJ1; possible D gene TRDD3, 6 bases. The material sequenced was Vdelta1 gamma-delta T cells from blood grown in culture (DOT cells). Here the CDR3 reads CALGELDGLGKLIF. Written as DNA, the CDR3 is TGTGCTCTTGGGGAACTGGACGGGCTGGGGAAACTCATCTTT.